One sample yielded the 4 T cell receptor beta chains listed below, sequenced in a study of CD8 T cells in Susac syndrome. RNA was extracted with the RNeasy kit, and a quantity of 0.5 to 1 ug was reverse transcribed using random hexamers. TCRdb passed the immunoSEQ multiplex PCR reads through MiXCR, listing each CDR3 protein once. The sample lists 100,000 or so distinct CDR3 sequences, roughly 94% occurring once. Sequenced sample: CD4+ T cells from PBMCs. Receptor source: a human donor with Susac syndrome.

V is TRBV25-1 and J is TRBJ1-2; 7 bases map to TRBD1. This CDR3 is built from 16 residues. With V trimmed by 3 bases and J by 0 bases, 7 bases remained unmatched. Germline lookup yields CDR1 MGHDK and CDR2 SYGVNS. The CDR3 loop is CASSDAGGPANYGYTF. The CDR3 nucleotides are TGTGCCAGCAGTGACGCAGGGGGACCAGCTAACTATGGCTACACCTTC.

V gene TRBV5-1 combines with J gene TRBJ2-2, with TRBD1 as a possible D gene (6 bases). Germline CDR1 is SGHRS and CDR2 is YFSETQ. The CDR3 length is 14 residues. V dropped 2 bases and J dropped 6 bases, with 11 bases sitting between them. CDR3 bases: TGCGCCAGCAGCTTCCCACAGGGAGCCGGGGAGCTGTTTTTT. Translation: CASSFPQGAGELFF.

The rearrangement links TRBV11-1 to TRBJ2-6; the match to TRBD1 covers 10 bases. Germline CDR1 SGHAT, CDR2 FQDESV (reference sequence). The CDR3 has 21 amino acids. Losses at the gene ends were 5 bases for V and 2 bases for J; bases not matched to a gene: 18. The CDR3 sequence is CASSRAHDRDRGLAGANVLTF. Written as DNA, the CDR3 is TGTGCCAGCAGCCGGGCCCATGACCGGGACAGGGGTCTCGCTGGGGCCAACGTCCTGACTTTC.

The chain carries TRBV24-1 and TRBJ1-5, with 8 bases aligning to TRBD1. In germline, CDR1 is KGHDR, CDR2 SFDVKD. V dropped 4 bases and J dropped 8; count of bases not matched to a gene: 6. CDR3 size: 14 residues. CDR3 sequence: CATSDRTGMKPQHF. In DNA form, the CDR3 reads TGTGCCACCAGTGACCGGACAGGGATGAAGCCCCAGCATTTT.